A single sample gave rise to the 7 T cell receptor beta chains below, sequenced in a study of T cell responses to AZD1222 COVID-19 vaccine. The protocol was immunoSEQ multiplex PCR, while the TCRdb copy is restricted to in-frame clones and leaves out a portion. The sample includes around 120,000 clones, roughly 84% of them seen just once. Specimen: peripheral blood, collected on day 0 of AZD1222 vaccination. These receptors originate from an adult in good health.

The genes are TRBV10-3 and TRBJ2-7; 14 nucleotides align to TRBD2. The CDR3 has 19 residues. The germline gives CDR1 ENHRY, CDR2 SYGVKD. Trimming removed 6 bases from V and 1 base from J; junction bases left unmatched: 14. The CDR3 DNA reads TGTGCCATCAGCGAGACTAGCGGGAGGGCCAGGGAGGGATCCTACGAGCAGTACTTC. This sequence encodes CAISETSGRAREGSYEQYF.

The genes are TRBV5-1 and TRBJ2-1; TRBD1 agrees at 9 bases. Germline assignment: CDR1 SGHRS and CDR2 YFSETQ. The CDR3 runs 14 residues. V lost 4 bases and J lost 12; bases outside the gene matches: 11. CDR3 sequence reads: CASSQSRDRDGQFF. The CDR3 DNA follows: TGCGCCAGCAGCCAGTCCCGGGACAGGGACGGGCAGTTCTTC.

V gene TRBV2 combines with J gene TRBJ2-3, with TRBD2 matching 11 bases. Germline V lookup: CDR1 SNHLY, CDR2 FYNNEI. V shed 5 bases, J shed 1 base, and the junction held 8 bases outside the gene matches. The CDR3 has 17 amino acids. The CDR3 DNA follows: TGTGCCAGCAGTATTAGCGGGAGGGCCCTCGGCACAGATACGCAGTATTTT. Its protein product is CASSISGRALGTDTQYF. The full variable domain, rest sourced from reference TRBV2 and TRBJ2-3, is EPEVTQTPSHQVTQMGQEVILRCVPISNHLYFYWYRQILGQKVEFLVSFYNNEISEKSEIFDDQFSVERPDGSNFTLKIRSTKLEDSAMYFCASSISGRALGTDTQYFGPGTRLTVL.

CDR3 region: CASSLGKDTQYF. The DNA of the CDR3 is TGTGCCAGCAGTTTGGGAAAAGATACGCAGTATTTT. This chain joins TRBV27 and TRBJ2-3; no reliable D call. V lost 3 bases and J 5 bases, leaving 6 bases between the germline ends. Germline CDR1 and CDR2: MNHEY and SMNVEV (reference sequence). The CDR3 consists of 12 residues.

This clone was detected ten times or more. The genes are TRBV7-3 and TRBJ1-5, with 8 bases identical to TRBD1. Trimming took 5 bases from V and 7 from J; bases not matched to a gene: 28. The germline CDR1 and CDR2 sequences are SGHTA and FQGTGA. CDR3 length equals 21 residues. CDR3 sequence: CASSPQLDVNEGQGAQQPQHF. The CDR3 DNA follows: TGTGCCAGCAGCCCCCAATTAGATGTCAACGAGGGCCAGGGGGCTCAGCAGCCCCAGCATTTT.

V is TRBV9 and J is TRBJ2-2, with TRBD2 identical over 13 bases. Trimming took 3 bases from V and 5 from J; bases not matched to a gene: 13. This CDR3 is built from 19 residues. Germline CDR1 reads SGDLS; CDR2 reads YYNGEE. The CDR3 DNA sequence: TGTGCCAGCAGCGAACTAGGGACTAGCGGGGTTATGGTGACCGGGGAGCTGTTTTTT. It translates to CASSELGTSGVMVTGELFF.

The chain employs TRBV19 and TRBJ1-5; 7 nucleotides align to TRBD1. V trimming: 11 bases; J trimming: 6 bases; junction bases outside the gene matches: 13. This CDR3 is 14 amino acids long. Germline lookup yields CDR1 LNHDA and CDR2 SQIVND (reference sequence). The CDR3 here is CAGSRQGVGQPQHF. As DNA, the CDR3 is TGTGCCGGGAGCCGACAGGGTGTAGGTCAGCCCCAGCATTTT.